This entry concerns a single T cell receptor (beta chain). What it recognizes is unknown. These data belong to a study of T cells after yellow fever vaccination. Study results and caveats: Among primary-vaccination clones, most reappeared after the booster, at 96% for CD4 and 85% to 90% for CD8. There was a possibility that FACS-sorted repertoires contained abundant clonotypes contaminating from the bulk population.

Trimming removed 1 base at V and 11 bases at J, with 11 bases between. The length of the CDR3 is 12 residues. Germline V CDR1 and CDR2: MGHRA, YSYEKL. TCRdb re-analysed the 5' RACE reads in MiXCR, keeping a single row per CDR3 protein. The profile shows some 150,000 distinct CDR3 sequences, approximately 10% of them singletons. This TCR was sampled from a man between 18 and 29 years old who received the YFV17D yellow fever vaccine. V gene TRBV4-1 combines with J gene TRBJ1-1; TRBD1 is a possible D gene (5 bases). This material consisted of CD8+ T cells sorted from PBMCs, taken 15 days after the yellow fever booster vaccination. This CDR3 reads CASSQVKGLAFF. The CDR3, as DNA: TGCGCCAGCAGCCAAGTGAAGGGGTTGGCTTTCTTT.